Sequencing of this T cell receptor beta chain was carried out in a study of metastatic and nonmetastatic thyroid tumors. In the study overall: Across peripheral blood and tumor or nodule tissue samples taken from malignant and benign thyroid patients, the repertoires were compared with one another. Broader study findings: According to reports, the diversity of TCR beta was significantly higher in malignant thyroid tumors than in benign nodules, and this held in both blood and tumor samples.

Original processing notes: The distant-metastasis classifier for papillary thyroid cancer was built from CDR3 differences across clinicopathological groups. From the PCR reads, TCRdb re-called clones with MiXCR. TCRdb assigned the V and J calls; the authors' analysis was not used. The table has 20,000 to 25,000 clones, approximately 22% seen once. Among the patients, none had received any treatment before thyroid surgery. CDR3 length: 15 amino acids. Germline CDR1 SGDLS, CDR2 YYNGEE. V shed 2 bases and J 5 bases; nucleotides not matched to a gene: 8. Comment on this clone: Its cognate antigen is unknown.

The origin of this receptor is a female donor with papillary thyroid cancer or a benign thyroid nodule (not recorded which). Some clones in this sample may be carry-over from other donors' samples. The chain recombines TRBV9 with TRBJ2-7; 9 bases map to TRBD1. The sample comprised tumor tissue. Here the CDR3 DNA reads TGTGCCAGCAGCGTCTCGGGGACAGGGTACGACGAGCAGTACTTC. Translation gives CASSVSGTGYDEQYF.